The clone carrying this T cell receptor beta chain came up once. This record comes from a study of blood T cell repertoires in COVID-19. The overall study: Sites in the United States, Italy and Spain provided acute and convalescent COVID-19 samples.

Individuals drawn from about 26 US areas were roughly 18 to 95 years old. Allocation to cohorts depended on clinical history reported by the participants. Recovery among Cohort 3 donors was established by two negative PCRs, clearance, or symptom resolution. The CDR3 consists of 13 residues. CDR1 and CDR2 (germline): SGHKS, YYEKEE (reference sequence). V dropped 0 bases and J dropped 13 bases, with 11 bases sitting between them. Method: immunoSEQ multiplex PCR; TCRdb's copy keeps in-frame clones and lacks some. The profile shows about 140,000 clones, around 86% of them singletons. The source material was PBMCs or T cells enriched from blood (not recorded which). This clonotype was sampled from a man aged 45 to 65 who had recovered from COVID-19. V usage is TRBV5-5 and J usage is TRBJ1-6; unclear D gene. The CDR3 region has the DNA TGTGCCAGCAGCTTGGGACCTGGGCAGCCCCTCCACTTT. Its protein is CASSLGPGQPLHF. Based on the CDR3 plus reference TRBV5-5 and TRBJ1-6, the full variable domain is DAGVTQSPTHLIKTRGQQVTLRCSPISGHKSVSWYQQVLGQGPQFIFQYYEKEERGRGNFPDRFSARQFPNYSSELNVNALLLGDSALYLCASSLGPGQPLHFGNGTRLTVT.